This TCR beta chain emerged from a study of CD8 T cells in Susac syndrome. RNA was extracted with the RNeasy kit, and a quantity of about 0.45 to 1 ug was reverse transcribed using random hexamers. One entry per CDR3 protein results from TCRdb running MiXCR on the immunoSEQ multiplex PCR reads. The sample records around 200,000 distinct CDR3 sequences, 90% to 96% being singletons. The sequence came from a human donor with multiple sclerosis. Material for sequencing was CD4+ T cells from PBMCs.

CDR3 DNA sequence: TGTGCCAGCAGCTCCGCGGGCGGGGGGCTCTACGAGCAGTACTTC. Its translation is CASSSAGGGLYEQYF. This chain connects TRBV9 to TRBJ2-7, with 8 bases lining up with TRBD2. Germline V gene sequence: CDR1 SGDLS, CDR2 YYNGEE. The V gene end was trimmed by 4 bases and the J gene end by 3 bases; junction bases not matched to a gene: 9. The CDR3 sequence is 15 residues long.